This paragraph reports one T cell receptor (beta chain). Ineligible for inclusion were patients with other autoimmune diseases, uncontrolled infections, pregnancy or lactation. The CDR3 has 14 residues. V shed 5 bases and J shed 11 bases, with 16 bases lying between them. Looked up from germline, CDR1 is SEHNR and CDR2 is FQNEAQ (reference sequence). The TCR beta CDR3 regions underwent amplification from RNA transcripts. Following a first-round RT-PCR that used HTBI primers, a second-round multiplex PCR was carried out. MiXCR, run by TCRdb on the multiplex PCR reads, gives a single entry per CDR3 protein. The sample lists about 740,000 distinct CDR3 sequences; roughly 40% were seen once. This record belongs to a study of Graves' ophthalmopathy and Graves' hyperthyroidism.

Sequenced: peripheral blood. This clonotype was sampled from an adult man with Graves' ophthalmopathy. V usage is TRBV7-9 and J usage is TRBJ2-6; D is perhaps TRBD1 (6 bases). CDR3 in DNA: TGTGCCAGCAGCACCAGACAGGTGTCCTACGTCCTGACTTTC. It yields the protein CASSTRQVSYVLTF. The full variable domain, rest sourced from reference TRBV7-9 and TRBJ2-6, is DTGVSQNPRHKITKRGQNVTFRCDPISEHNRLYWYRQTLGQGPEFLTYFQNEAQLEKSRLLSDRFSAERPKGSFSTLEIQRTEQGDSAMYLCASSTRQVSYVLTFGAGSRLTVL.